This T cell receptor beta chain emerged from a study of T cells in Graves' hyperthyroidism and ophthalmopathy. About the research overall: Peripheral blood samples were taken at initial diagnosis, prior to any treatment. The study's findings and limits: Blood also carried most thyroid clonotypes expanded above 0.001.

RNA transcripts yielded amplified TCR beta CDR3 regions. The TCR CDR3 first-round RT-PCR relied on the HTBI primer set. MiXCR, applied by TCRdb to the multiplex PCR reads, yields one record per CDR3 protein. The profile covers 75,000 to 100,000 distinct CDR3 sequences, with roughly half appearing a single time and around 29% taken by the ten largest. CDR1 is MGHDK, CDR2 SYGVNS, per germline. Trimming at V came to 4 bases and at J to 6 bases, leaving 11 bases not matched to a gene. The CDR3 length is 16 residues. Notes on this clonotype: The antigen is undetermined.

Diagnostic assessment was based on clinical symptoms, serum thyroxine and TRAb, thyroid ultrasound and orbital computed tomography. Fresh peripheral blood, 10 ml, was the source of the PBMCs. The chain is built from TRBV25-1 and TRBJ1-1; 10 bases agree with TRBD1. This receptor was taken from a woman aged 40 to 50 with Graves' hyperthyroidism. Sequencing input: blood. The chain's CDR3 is CASSGSAGTGASEAFF. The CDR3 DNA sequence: TGTGCCAGCAGTGGGTCAGCCGGGACAGGGGCTTCTGAAGCTTTCTTT.